This T cell receptor (beta chain) was captured by sequencing in a study of T cell repertoires in cytomegalovirus infection. Study-wide results and limits: In two of eight donors, the top clonotype was HLA-C-restricted CMV-specific.

This clonotype came up a few times. As yet, its antigen is unknown. In TCRdb, the reads were re-called with MiXCR into one record per CDR3 protein. The sample carries roughly 160,000 distinct CDR3 sequences, roughly 21% recorded once. This receptor was identified in a human donor in good health (CMV status not recorded). Some clones in this sample may be carry-over from other donors' samples. Source: CD8+ T cells from cultured PBMCs, taken from culture after CMV antigen stimulation.

CDR3 protein: CASRDGGAYNEQFF. The CDR3 DNA is TGTGCCAGCAGGGACGGAGGGGCCTACAATGAGCAGTTCTTC. The rearrangement uses TRBV7-2 and TRBJ2-1, with D tentatively TRBD2 (6 bases). Germline V gene sequence: CDR1 SGHTA, CDR2 FQGNSA. The CDR3 totals 14 residues. Trimming shortened V by 6 bases and J by 2 bases, and 11 bases separated the two germline ends.